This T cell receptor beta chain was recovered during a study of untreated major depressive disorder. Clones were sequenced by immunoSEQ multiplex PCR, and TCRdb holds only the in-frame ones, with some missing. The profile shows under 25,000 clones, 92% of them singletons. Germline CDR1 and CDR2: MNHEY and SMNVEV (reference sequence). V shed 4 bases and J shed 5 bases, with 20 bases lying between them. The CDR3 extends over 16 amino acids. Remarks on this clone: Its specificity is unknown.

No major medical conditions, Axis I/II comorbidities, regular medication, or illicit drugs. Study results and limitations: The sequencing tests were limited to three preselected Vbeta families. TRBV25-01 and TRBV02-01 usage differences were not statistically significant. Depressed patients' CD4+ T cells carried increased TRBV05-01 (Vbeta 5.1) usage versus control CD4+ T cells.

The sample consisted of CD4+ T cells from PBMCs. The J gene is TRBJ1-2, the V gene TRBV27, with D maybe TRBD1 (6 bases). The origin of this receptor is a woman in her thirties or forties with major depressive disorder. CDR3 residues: CASSSTGRGLGYGYTF. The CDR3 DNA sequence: TGTGCCAGCAGTTCCACAGGACGGGGGCTAGGGTATGGCTACACCTTC.